The entry that follows covers one T cell receptor beta chain sequence. The clone's antigen remains unknown. Base qualities are not provided; no much larger clone lies one nucleotide away. The immunoSEQ Assay, a bias-controlled multiplex PCR, was used to amplify TCRbeta CDR3 regions from genomic DNA. The authors' analysis ran thus. The number of nucleated cells in each sample was estimated by amplification of reference gene primers within the assay. To quantify the absolute abundance of each unique TCRbeta CDR3 rearrangement, sequence reads were collapsed and filtered. Productive Simpson clonality was computed per sample as the square root of Simpson's diversity index over productive rearrangements. Not all clones reach the TCRdb copy of this immuneACCESS table, which keeps in-frame sequences only. Checked studies attribute under half of the gap to unresolved V genes and leave the rest unexplained. Clonal size and the V and J genes are those of that table, whereas D and trimming came from the DNA. The sample table lists 130,000 or so clones, 85% to 90% of them with a count of one. Less than 2% of the sample is taken by the ten largest.

V is pared back by 3 bases and J by 2 bases, with 15 bases lying between the germline termini. From the cysteine up to the phenylalanine, the CDR3 has a length of 15 residues. The CDR3 DNA has 45 bases and is translated from base 1. Reading the germline V gene (reference sequence) gives CDR1 DFQATT and CDR2 SNEGSKA. This specimen belongs to a study of blood T cell repertoires in COVID-19 (dated by TCRdb to about 2020). Regarding the complete study: Samples covering the acute and convalescent phases of COVID-19 were provided by collaborators in the United States, Italy and Spain. The material from the prospective study consisted of cDNA or gDNA derived from T cells, B-cell-depleted T cells, or PBMCs. Subjects who had been exposed to COVID-19, were actively infected with it, or had recovered from it provided the deeply sampled blood TCRbeta repertoires that made up the dataset. The repertoires were made available in a free public database intended to serve as a resource for research on the immune response to SARS-CoV-2. Samples were obtained from the ongoing ImmuneRACE study (first 160 participants) and from about 1,300 subjects provided by 6 global collaborators. Nearly every sample came with metadata listing a de-identified subject ID, COVID-19 status, age in years and sex. Where available, HLA class I and class II types were obtained from metadata supplied by the sample provider rather than from assay-based typing. The paper as a whole reports these results and caveats: How much clinical and demographic metadata was included differed by source and by participant, and the metadata was provided uncurated.

Each collaborating institution followed its own protocols to collect whole blood in K2EDTA tubes. For TCRbeta analysis, collaborator samples were shipped as frozen whole blood, as isolated PBMCs, or as DNA extracted from either sample type. This clonotype was obtained from a woman aged 55-70 years with acute or convalescent COVID-19. The sample comprised peripheral blood. The chain was built from TRBV20-1 and TRBJ2-3; confidence is insufficient to name the D gene. The sequenced DNA is TGCAGTGCTAGTCCAGACTTTCTAAACACAGATACGCAGTATTTT. This sequence encodes CSASPDFLNTDTQYF.